This passage covers 30 T cell receptor beta chains from one sample sequenced in a study of blood T cell repertoires in COVID-19. The assay was immunoSEQ multiplex PCR, and TCRdb's table has in-frame clones only and misses some. The table lists about 180,000 clones, approximately 89% of them singletons. The material sequenced was peripheral blood. Receptor source: a woman under 40 with acute or convalescent COVID-19.

The chain uses TRBV6-6 and TRBJ1-4; TRBD1 matches 9 bases. The length of the CDR3 is 15 residues. In germline, CDR1 is MNHNY, CDR2 SVGAGI (reference sequence). Losses at the gene ends were 0 bases for V and 10 bases for J; bases not matched to a gene: 6. The CDR3: CASSYSGDREGKLFF. CDR3 nucleotide sequence: TGTGCCAGCAGTTACTCGGGGGACAGGGAGGGAAAACTGTTTTTT.

V usage is TRBV3-1 (or the pseudogene TRBV3-2) and J usage is TRBJ2-1; 10 nucleotides align to TRBD2. The CDR3 has 14 residues. The germline CDR1 and CDR2 sequences are LGHDT and YNNKEL (reference sequence). The trim removed 8 bases at V and 9 bases at J, leaving 10 bases unmatched. This CDR3 is CASVGLAGVGEQFF. The CDR3 DNA is TGTGCCAGCGTTGGGCTAGCGGGAGTCGGTGAGCAGTTCTTC.

The CDR3 DNA is TGTGCCAGCAGCCTAGGGGCGGGAGGGTACAATGAGCAGTTCTTC. It specifies CASSLGAGGYNEQFF. V and J are TRBV5-5 and TRBJ2-1; 9 bases map to TRBD2. This CDR3 is built from 15 residues. The V and J ends lost 4 bases and 4 bases, in that order; junction bases with no gene match: 6. The V gene's germline CDR1 is SGHKS and CDR2 YYEKEE (reference sequence).

The J gene is TRBJ2-6, the V gene TRBV14, with no clear D. This CDR3 is 14 amino acids long. V lost 5 bases, J lost 4 bases, and 9 bases lay in between. The germline gives CDR1 SGHDN, CDR2 FVKESK. CDR3 loop: CASSKRVGANVLTF. DNA of the CDR3: TGTGCCAGCAGCAAAAGAGTAGGGGCCAACGTCCTGACTTTC. The complete variable domain, with remaining parts taken from reference TRBV14 and TRBJ2-6, reads EAGVTQFPSHSVIEKGQTVTLRCDPISGHDNLYWYRRVMGKEIKFLLHFVKESKQDESGMPNNRFLAERTGGTYSTLKVQPAELEDSGVYFCASSKRVGANVLTFGAGSRLTVL.

Concerning this clone itself: The sample holds other DNA sequences that translate to the same CDR3. Here the CDR3 DNA reads TGTGCCAGCAGCTTAGGGCTAGCGGGCACAGATACGCAGTATTTT. It codes for CASSLGLAGTDTQYF. V usage is TRBV7-2 and J usage is TRBJ2-3, with TRBD2 matching 7 bases. Germline CDR1 reads SGHTA; CDR2 reads FQGNSA. V trimming: 1 base; J trimming: 1 base; junction bases outside the gene matches: 2. The CDR3 has 15 amino acids.

The CDR3 nucleotides read TGTGCCAGCACAGCGGACCAGCAGTTCTTC. It translates to CASTADQQFF. This chain joins TRBV6-6 and TRBJ2-1, with D maybe TRBD2 (5 bases). The CDR3 runs to 10 residues. Germline V gives CDR1 MNHNY, CDR2 SVGAGI (reference sequence). Deletions cut 7 bases from V and 11 bases from J, with 9 bases between.

This chain links TRBV7-2 with TRBJ2-4, with D perhaps matching TRBD2 (5 bases). Trimming removed 4 bases from V and 8 bases from J, with 15 bases in between. The CDR3 covers 14 residues. CDR1 SGHTA and CDR2 FQGNSA come from the germline V gene. In nucleotides, the CDR3 is TGTGCCAGCAGCTGGAGGAGGTCTGGGGACATTCAGTACTTC. Translating it yields CASSWRRSGDIQYF. The variable domain in full, with the rest retrieved from reference TRBV7-2 and TRBJ2-4, is GAGVSQSPSNKVTEKGKDVELRCDPISGHTALYWYRQSLGQGLEFLIYFQGNSAPDKSGLPSDRFSAERTGGSVSTLTIQRTQQEDSAVYLCASSWRRSGDIQYFGAGTRLSVL.

The chain combines TRBV2 with TRBJ1-5; 7 bases match TRBD1. Looked up from germline, CDR1 is SNHLY and CDR2 is FYNNEI. J was trimmed by 5 bases and V by 6 bases; bases with no gene match: 13. This CDR3 has 16 amino acids. CDR3: CASRKERTGAYQPQHF. The CDR3 DNA reads TGTGCCAGCAGAAAGGAGAGGACAGGCGCGTATCAGCCCCAGCATTTT.

The genes are TRBV11-3 and TRBJ2-1; D uncertain. Looked up from germline, CDR1 is SGHNT and CDR2 is YENEEA. The CDR3 has 14 residues. Trimming left V 3 bases short and J 4 bases short, with 10 bases between. Here the CDR3 DNA reads TGTGCCAGCAGCTTGGGTGGCGGTTACAATGAGCAGTTCTTC. Protein: CASSLGGGYNEQFF.

This rearrangement joins TRBV28 to TRBJ1-2; TRBD1 matches 7 bases. CDR1 is MDHEN and CDR2 is SYDVKM in the germline V gene. The CDR3 totals 13 residues. V shed 7 bases and J 7 bases; nucleotides not matched to a gene: 9. The CDR3 nucleotides are TGTGCCAGCACCATGGGACAGTCGGTTGGCTACACCTTC. This codes for CASTMGQSVGYTF.

This clone has more than one count but fewer than ten. V usage is TRBV27 and J usage is TRBJ1-5; possible D gene TRBD1, 6 bases. The germline CDR1 and CDR2 sequences are MNHEY and SMNVEV (reference sequence). V lost 6 bases and J 3 bases, leaving 12 bases between the germline ends. The CDR3 is 14 amino acids. DNA for the CDR3: TGTGCCAGCAGAAAAACAGGGAACAATCAGCCCCAGCATTTT. This gives the protein CASRKTGNNQPQHF.

In the case of this clone: Sequence at one end of the junction differs from germline and may be a read error. The chain uses TRBV4-1 and TRBJ1-5; TRBD1 might be the D (6 bases). Germline V gene lookup returns CDR1 MGHRA and CDR2 YSYEKL. The CDR3 consists of 14 residues. CDR3 in amino acids: CASSEDRSNQPQHF. DNA for the CDR3: TGCGCCAGCAGCGAAGACAGGAGCAATCAGCCCCAGCATTTT.

This clone appeared a single time. The chain uses TRBV6-1 and TRBJ1-5, with D unclear. The germline V gene has CDR1 MNHNS and CDR2 SASEGT. The CDR3 extends over 12 amino acids. V lost 2 bases and J 4 bases, leaving 3 bases between the germline ends. CDR3 protein: CASSEPNQPQHF. The CDR3 region has the DNA TGTGCCAGCAGTGAACCAAATCAGCCCCAGCATTTT.

V gene TRBV19 combines with J gene TRBJ1-2; D unclear. In germline, CDR1 is LNHDA, CDR2 SQIVND (reference sequence). Trimming removed 4 bases at V and 8 bases at J, with 17 bases between. CDR3 length equals 14 residues. The CDR3: CASSTENPLVGYTF. As DNA, the CDR3 is TGTGCCAGTAGTACCGAGAATCCTTTGGTGGGCTACACCTTC. The full variable domain, completed using reference TRBV19 and TRBJ1-2, is DGGITQSPKYLFRKEGQNVTLSCEQNLNHDAMYWYRQDPGQGLRLIYYSQIVNDFQKGDIAEGYSVSREKKESFPLTVTSAQKNPTAFYLCASSTENPLVGYTFGSGTRLTVV.

The V call is TRBV28, the J call TRBJ1-5; TRBD1 agrees at 7 bases. The length of the CDR3 is 15 residues. Germline V CDR1 and CDR2: MDHEN, SYDVKM. Trimming cost V 3 bases and J 5 bases; bases outside gene matches: 7. The CDR3 loop is CASSFYDRVYQPQHF. The CDR3 DNA follows: TGTGCCAGCAGTTTTTATGACAGGGTTTATCAGCCCCAGCATTTT.

V gene TRBV12-3 or TRBV12-4 combines with J gene TRBJ1-1; D is ambiguous. V gave up 6 bases and J gave up 0 bases, with 8 bases separating them. The CDR3 sequence is 13 residues long. The CDR3: CASSLGVNTEAFF. The CDR3 DNA sequence: TGTGCCAGCAGCCTGGGCGTGAACACTGAAGCTTTCTTT.

The chain recombines TRBV29-1 with TRBJ2-6; possible D gene TRBD2, 6 bases. Per the germline V gene, CDR1 is SQVTM and CDR2 is ANQGSEA. Trimming shortened V by 4 bases and J by 2 bases, and 9 bases separated the two germline ends. This CDR3 comprises 14 residues. CDR3 sequence: CSVGGGTGANVLTF. In DNA, the CDR3 is TGCAGCGTTGGTGGGGGGACTGGGGCCAACGTCCTGACTTTC.

This clone was seen only once. The chain recombines TRBV5-6 with TRBJ2-7; 9 positions agree with TRBD1. Germline CDR1 reads SGHDT; CDR2 reads YYEEEE. This CDR3 is 14 amino acids long. The ends lost 5 bases at V and 4 bases at J; junction bases unmatched: 7. CDR3 in DNA: TGTGCCAGCAGGGGGGACAGGGCATATTACGAGCAGTACTTC. This encodes CASRGDRAYYEQYF.

The rearrangement uses TRBV2 and TRBJ2-5; D not resolved. V lost 10 bases and J 1 base, leaving 7 bases between the germline ends. CDR3 length: 11 residues. Germline assignment: CDR1 SNHLY and CDR2 FYNNEI. The DNA of the CDR3 is TGTGCCACCCAACTCCAAGAGACCCAGTACTTC. This encodes CATQLQETQYF.

This clone was observed a handful of times. The chain employs TRBV30 and TRBJ2-7; 8 positions match TRBD1. The CDR3 runs 15 residues. Germline trimming cut 8 bases from V and 0 bases from J; bases unmatched to any gene: 12. CDR1 and CDR2 (germline): GTSNPN, SVGIG (reference sequence). The CDR3 region has the DNA TGTGCCGGCCGGGACAGGCCCGATTTCTCCTACGAGCAGTACTTC. It is translated as CAGRDRPDFSYEQYF.

The chain combines TRBV29-1 with TRBJ2-1; 7 bases are shared with TRBD1. Looked up from germline, CDR1 is SQVTM and CDR2 is ANQGSEA. V lost 7 bases and J lost 1; bases outside the gene matches: 7. This CDR3 comprises 14 residues. CDR3 DNA: TGCAGCGGGGGACAGCAGTATTCCTACAATGAGCAGTTCTTC. Protein sequence: CSGGQQYSYNEQFF.

The count of this clone is one. V and J are TRBV5-6 and TRBJ1-4; no firm D call. This CDR3 is 16 amino acids long. Germline V gene lookup returns CDR1 SGHDT and CDR2 YYEEEE. Trimming pared 1 base from V and 0 bases from J, leaving 10 bases between. CDR3 DNA sequence: TGTGCCAGCAGCTTGTCATCATTTGCAACTAATGAAAAACTGTTTTTT. It codes for CASSLSSFATNEKLFF.

The table lists this clone with a count of one. The chain uses TRBV12-3 or TRBV12-4 and TRBJ2-1, with D hard to call. V was clipped by 3 bases and J by 8 bases, with 11 bases between them. The CDR3 extends over 13 amino acids. The CDR3 here is CASSFSRGDEQFF. CDR3 DNA: TGTGCCAGCAGTTTTTCTAGAGGAGATGAGCAGTTCTTC.

In its sample, this clone was seen a few times. The chain employs TRBV9 and TRBJ2-1; a weak D match, TRBD2 (5 bases). Germline loops: CDR1 SGDLS, CDR2 YYNGEE. Between the trimmed V and J ends, which lost 5 bases and 2 bases, there was a span of 8 bases. The CDR3 loop spans 13 amino acids. This CDR3 is CASSSAPYNEQFF. CDR3 nucleotides: TGTGCCAGCAGTAGCGCCCCCTACAATGAGCAGTTCTTC.

The rearrangement joins TRBV2 to TRBJ1-1; no reliable D call. CDR1 is SNHLY, CDR2 FYNNEI, per germline. The CDR3 length is 15 residues. The V gene lost 5 bases and the J gene lost 1 base, with 14 bases spanning the gap. In DNA, the CDR3 is TGTGCCAGCAGTCTCCGAGGATATGCGAACACTGAAGCTTTCTTT. Its translation: CASSLRGYANTEAFF. Drawing the rest from reference TRBV2 and TRBJ1-1, the complete variable domain is EPEVTQTPSHQVTQMGQEVILRCVPISNHLYFYWYRQILGQKVEFLVSFYNNEISEKSEIFDDQFSVERPDGSNFTLKIRSTKLEDSAMYFCASSLRGYANTEAFFGQGTRLTVV.

This clone has only a few counts. CDR3 nucleotide sequence: TGTGCCAGTAGTATAGGGCCCACTAGTGATGAGCAGTTCTTC. This sequence encodes CASSIGPTSDEQFF. The rearrangement links TRBV19 to TRBJ2-1, with D maybe TRBD2 (5 bases). This CDR3 spans 14 amino acids. The V gene's germline CDR1 is LNHDA and CDR2 SQIVND (reference sequence). V was shortened by 1 base and J by 8 bases, with 12 bases between the two germline ends.

This clone was picked up one time. J is TRBJ2-1 and V is TRBV3-1 (or the pseudogene TRBV3-2); 8 bases match TRBD2. Germline V gene lookup returns CDR1 LGHDT and CDR2 YNNKEL (reference sequence). This CDR3 has 15 amino acids. J lost 6 bases, V lost 3 bases, and 7 bases had no gene match. The CDR3 is CASSHMGTSANEQFF. CDR3 sequence (DNA): TGTGCCAGCAGCCACATGGGGACTAGTGCCAATGAGCAGTTCTTC.

The rearrangement uses TRBV27 and TRBJ1-4; TRBD1 matches at 8 bases. V was pared by 6 bases and J by 7 bases, with 4 bases of the junction left unmatched. From germline, CDR1 is MNHEY and CDR2 SMNVEV (reference sequence). CDR3 size: 13 residues. The CDR3 loop reads CASRDRVREKLFF. The CDR3 nucleotides read TGTGCCAGCAGGGACAGGGTGCGTGAAAAACTGTTTTTT.

This chain uses TRBV5-1 with TRBJ2-1, with TRBD1 matching 8 bases. Germline CDR1 reads SGHRS; CDR2 reads YFSETQ. This CDR3 is built from 16 residues. The junction had 12 bases not matched to a gene; V was cut back by 4 bases and J by 6 bases. In DNA, the CDR3 is TGCGCCAGCAGCCGACCCGGGACAGGCACCTCCAATGAGCAGTTCTTC. Its protein is CASSRPGTGTSNEQFF. The entire variable domain, with the rest obtained from reference TRBV5-1 and TRBJ2-1, is as follows: KAGVTQTPRYLIKTRGQQVTLSCSPISGHRSVSWYQQTPGQGLQFLFEYFSETQRNKGNFPGRFSGRQFSNSRSEMNVSTLELGDSALYLCASSRPGTGTSNEQFFGPGTRLTVL.

This chain connects TRBV30 to TRBJ2-3; 11 nucleotides match TRBD2. CDR3 length: 14 residues. Germline V gene data show CDR1 as GTSNPN and CDR2 as SVGIG (reference sequence). Germline trimming cut 2 bases from V and 4 bases from J; bases unmatched to any gene: 2. In nucleotides, the CDR3 is TGTGCCTGGAGTCGACTAGCGGGACCAGATACGCAGTATTTT. Translating it yields CAWSRLAGPDTQYF. Variable domain in full (rest from reference TRBV30 and TRBJ2-3): SQTIHQWPATLVQPVGSPLSLECTVEGTSNPNLYWYRQAAGRGLQLLFYSVGIGQISSEVPQNLSASRPQDRQFILSSKKLLLSDSGFYLCAWSRLAGPDTQYFGPGTRLTVL.